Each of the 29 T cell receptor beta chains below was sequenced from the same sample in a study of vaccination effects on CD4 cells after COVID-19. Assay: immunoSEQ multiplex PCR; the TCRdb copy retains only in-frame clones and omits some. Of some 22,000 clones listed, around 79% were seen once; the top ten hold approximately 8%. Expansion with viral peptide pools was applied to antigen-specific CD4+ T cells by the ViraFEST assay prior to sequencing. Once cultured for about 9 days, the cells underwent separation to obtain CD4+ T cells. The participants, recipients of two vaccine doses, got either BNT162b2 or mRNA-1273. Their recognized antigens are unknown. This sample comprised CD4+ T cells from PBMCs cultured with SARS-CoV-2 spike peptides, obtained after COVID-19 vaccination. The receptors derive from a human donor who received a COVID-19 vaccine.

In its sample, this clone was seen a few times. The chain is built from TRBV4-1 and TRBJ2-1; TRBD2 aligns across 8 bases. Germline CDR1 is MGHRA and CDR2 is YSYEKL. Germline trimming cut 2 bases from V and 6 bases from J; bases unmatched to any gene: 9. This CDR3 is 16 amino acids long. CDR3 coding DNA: TGCGCCAGCAGCCAAAATCCCAGCGGGGGAATCAATGAGCAGTTCTTC. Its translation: CASSQNPSGGINEQFF.

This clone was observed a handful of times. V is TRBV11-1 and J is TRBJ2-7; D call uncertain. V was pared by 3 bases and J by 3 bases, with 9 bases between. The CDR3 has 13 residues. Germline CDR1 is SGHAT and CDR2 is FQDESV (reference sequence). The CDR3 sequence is CASSFSPGYEQYF. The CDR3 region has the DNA TGTGCCAGCAGCTTTAGTCCTGGCTACGAGCAGTACTTC. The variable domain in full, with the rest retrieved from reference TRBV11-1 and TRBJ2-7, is EAEVAQSPRYKITEKSQAVAFWCDPISGHATLYWYRQILGQGPELLVQFQDESVVDDSQLPKDRFSAERLKGVDSTLKIQPAELGDSAMYLCASSFSPGYEQYFGPGTRLTVT.

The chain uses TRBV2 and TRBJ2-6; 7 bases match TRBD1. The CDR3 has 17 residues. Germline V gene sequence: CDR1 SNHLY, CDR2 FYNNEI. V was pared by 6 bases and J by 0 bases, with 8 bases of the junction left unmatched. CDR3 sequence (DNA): TGTGCCAGCAGCGGGGACAGCCGCGACTCTGGGGCCAACGTCCTGACTTTC. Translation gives CASSGDSRDSGANVLTF.

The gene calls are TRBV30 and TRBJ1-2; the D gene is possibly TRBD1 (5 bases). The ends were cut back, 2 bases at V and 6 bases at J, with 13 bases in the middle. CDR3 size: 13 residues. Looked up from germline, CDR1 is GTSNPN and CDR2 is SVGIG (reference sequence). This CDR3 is CAWSPLRRDGYTF. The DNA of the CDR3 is TGTGCCTGGAGTCCCCTTCGCAGGGATGGCTACACCTTC.

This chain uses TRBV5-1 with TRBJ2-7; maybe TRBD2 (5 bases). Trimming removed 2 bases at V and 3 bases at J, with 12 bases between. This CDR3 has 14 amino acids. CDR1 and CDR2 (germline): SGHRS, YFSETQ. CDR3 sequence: CASSFGLTDYEQYF. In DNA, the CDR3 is TGCGCCAGCAGCTTCGGACTCACGGACTACGAGCAGTACTTC.

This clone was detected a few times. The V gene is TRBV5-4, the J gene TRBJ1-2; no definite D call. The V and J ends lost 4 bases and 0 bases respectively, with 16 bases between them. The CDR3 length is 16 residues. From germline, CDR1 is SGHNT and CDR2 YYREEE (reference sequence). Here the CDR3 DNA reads TGTGCCAGCAGCCCTAGCTGGACGGACTCTAACTATGGCTACACCTTC. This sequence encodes CASSPSWTDSNYGYTF.

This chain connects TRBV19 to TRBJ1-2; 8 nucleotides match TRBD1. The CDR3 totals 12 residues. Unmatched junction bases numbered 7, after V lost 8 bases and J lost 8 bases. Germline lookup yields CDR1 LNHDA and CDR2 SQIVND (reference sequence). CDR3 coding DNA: TGTGCCAGTGCGGGACAGGCGCGGGGCTACACCTTC. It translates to CASAGQARGYTF.

The CDR3 coding sequence is TGTGCCTGGAGATTTGAGGGGGTTGTGAACACTGAAGCTTTCTTT. Protein: CAWRFEGVVNTEAFF. The rearrangement joins TRBV30 to TRBJ1-1, with a weak D call TRBD1 (6 bases). CDR3 length equals 15 residues. Trimming removed 3 bases from V and 0 bases from J, with 14 bases in between. In germline, CDR1 is GTSNPN, CDR2 SVGIG (reference sequence).

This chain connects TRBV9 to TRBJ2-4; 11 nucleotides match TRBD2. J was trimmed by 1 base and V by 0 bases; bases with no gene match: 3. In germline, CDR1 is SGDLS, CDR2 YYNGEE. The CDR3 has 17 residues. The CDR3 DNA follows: TGTGCCAGCAGCGTAGCTGCTAGCGGGGGGGCCAAAAACATTCAGTACTTC. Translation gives CASSVAASGGAKNIQYF.

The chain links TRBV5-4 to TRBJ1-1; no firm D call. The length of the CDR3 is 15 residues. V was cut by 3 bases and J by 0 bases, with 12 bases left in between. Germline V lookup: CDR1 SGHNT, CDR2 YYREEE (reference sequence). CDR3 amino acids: CASSSGGNLNTEAFF. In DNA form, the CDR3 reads TGTGCCAGCAGCTCTGGTGGTAATCTGAACACTGAAGCTTTCTTT.

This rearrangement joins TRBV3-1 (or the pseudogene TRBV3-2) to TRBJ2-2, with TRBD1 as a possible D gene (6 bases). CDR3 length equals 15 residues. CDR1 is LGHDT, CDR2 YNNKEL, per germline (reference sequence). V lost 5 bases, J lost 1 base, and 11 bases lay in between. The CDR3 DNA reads TGTGCCAGCAGCTCCCAGGGGCGGAACACCGGGGAGCTGTTTTTT. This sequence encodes CASSSQGRNTGELFF.

CDR3 nucleotide sequence: TGTGCCAGCAGTGAATACTTGACTGGAAACACCATATATTTT. Protein: CASSEYLTGNTIYF. V usage is TRBV6-1 and J usage is TRBJ1-3; D is unclear. CDR1 is MNHNS, CDR2 SASEGT, per germline. CDR3 length: 14 amino acids. The V end was cut by 2 bases, the J end by 2 bases, with 7 bases between.

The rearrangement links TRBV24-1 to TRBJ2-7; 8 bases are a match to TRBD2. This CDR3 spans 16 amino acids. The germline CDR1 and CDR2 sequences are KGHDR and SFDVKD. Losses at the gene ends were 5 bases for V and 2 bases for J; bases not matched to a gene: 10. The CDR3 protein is CATSGPGLGRPYEQYF. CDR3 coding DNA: TGTGCCACCAGTGGTCCGGGACTAGGGCGGCCCTACGAGCAGTACTTC.

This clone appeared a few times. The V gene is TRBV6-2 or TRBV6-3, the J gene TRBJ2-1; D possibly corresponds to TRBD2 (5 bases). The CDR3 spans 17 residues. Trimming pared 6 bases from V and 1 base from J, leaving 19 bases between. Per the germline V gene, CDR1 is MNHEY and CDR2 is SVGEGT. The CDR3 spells CASSPNWWAGSYNEQFF. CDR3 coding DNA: TGTGCCAGCAGCCCCAATTGGTGGGCGGGTTCCTACAATGAGCAGTTCTTC.

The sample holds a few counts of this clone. CDR3 amino acids: CASSRDSLYEQYF. CDR3 nucleotide sequence: TGTGCCAGCAGTCGGGACAGCCTGTACGAGCAGTACTTC. The J gene is TRBJ2-7, the V gene TRBV27, with 7 positions matching TRBD1. With 5 bases clipped from V and 4 bases from J, the junction kept 5 bases outside the gene matches. Germline values: CDR1 MNHEY, CDR2 SMNVEV (reference sequence). The CDR3 has 13 amino acids.

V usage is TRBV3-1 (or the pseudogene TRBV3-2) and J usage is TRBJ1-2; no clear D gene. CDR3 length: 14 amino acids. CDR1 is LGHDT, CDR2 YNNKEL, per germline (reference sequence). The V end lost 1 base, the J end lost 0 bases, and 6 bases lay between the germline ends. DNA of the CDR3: TGTGCCAGCAGCCAAGCTGAAGCTAACTATGGCTACACCTTC. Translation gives CASSQAEANYGYTF.

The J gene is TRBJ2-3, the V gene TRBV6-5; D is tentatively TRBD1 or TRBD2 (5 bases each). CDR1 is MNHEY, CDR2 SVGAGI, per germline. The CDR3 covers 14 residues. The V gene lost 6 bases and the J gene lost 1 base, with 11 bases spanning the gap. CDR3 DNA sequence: TGTGCCAGCAGAATGGGGCGGGGCACAGATACGCAGTATTTT. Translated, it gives CASRMGRGTDTQYF.

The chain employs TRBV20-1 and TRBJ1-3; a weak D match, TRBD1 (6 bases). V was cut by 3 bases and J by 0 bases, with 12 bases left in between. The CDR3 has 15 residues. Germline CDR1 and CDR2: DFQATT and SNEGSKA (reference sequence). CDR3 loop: CSASLGGSSGNTIYF. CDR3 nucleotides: TGCAGTGCTAGTTTGGGGGGCTCCTCTGGAAACACCATATATTTT.

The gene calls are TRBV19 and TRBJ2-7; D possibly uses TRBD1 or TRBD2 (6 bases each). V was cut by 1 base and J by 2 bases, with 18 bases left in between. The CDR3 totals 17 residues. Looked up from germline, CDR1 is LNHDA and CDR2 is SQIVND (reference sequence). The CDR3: CASSIGSGGVITYEQYF. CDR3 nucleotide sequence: TGTGCCAGTAGTATAGGGTCCGGGGGCGTAATAACCTACGAGCAGTACTTC. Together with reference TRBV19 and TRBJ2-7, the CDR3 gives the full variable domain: DGGITQSPKYLFRKEGQNVTLSCEQNLNHDAMYWYRQDPGQGLRLIYYSQIVNDFQKGDIAEGYSVSREKKESFPLTVTSAQKNPTAFYLCASSIGSGGVITYEQYFGPGTRLTVT.

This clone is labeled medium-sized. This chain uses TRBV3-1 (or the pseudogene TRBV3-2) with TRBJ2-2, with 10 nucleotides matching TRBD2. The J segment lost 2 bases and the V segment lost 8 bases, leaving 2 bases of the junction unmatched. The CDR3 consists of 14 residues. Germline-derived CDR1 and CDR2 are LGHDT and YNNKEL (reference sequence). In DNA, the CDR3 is TGTGCCAGCGGGACTAGCGCAAACACCGGGGAGCTGTTTTTT. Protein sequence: CASGTSANTGELFF.

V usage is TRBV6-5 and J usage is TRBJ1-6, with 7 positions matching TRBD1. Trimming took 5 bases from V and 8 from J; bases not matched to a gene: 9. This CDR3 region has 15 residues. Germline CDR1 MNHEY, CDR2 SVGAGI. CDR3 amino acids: CASSTTGRGYSPLHF. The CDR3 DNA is TGTGCCAGCAGTACGACAGGGCGGGGATATTCACCCCTCCACTTT.

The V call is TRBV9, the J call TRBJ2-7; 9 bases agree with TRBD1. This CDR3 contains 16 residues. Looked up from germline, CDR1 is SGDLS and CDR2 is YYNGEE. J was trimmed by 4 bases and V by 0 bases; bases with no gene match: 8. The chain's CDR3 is CASSVGIGTGLYEQYF. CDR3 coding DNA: TGTGCCAGCAGCGTAGGCATAGGGACAGGGTTATACGAGCAGTACTTC.

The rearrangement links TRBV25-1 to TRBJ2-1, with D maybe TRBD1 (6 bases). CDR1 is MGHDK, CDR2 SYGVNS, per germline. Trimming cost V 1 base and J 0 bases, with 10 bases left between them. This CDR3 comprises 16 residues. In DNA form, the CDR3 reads TGTGCCAGCAGTGAATCAGGGGCTAGCTCCTACAATGAGCAGTTCTTC. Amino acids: CASSESGASSYNEQFF.

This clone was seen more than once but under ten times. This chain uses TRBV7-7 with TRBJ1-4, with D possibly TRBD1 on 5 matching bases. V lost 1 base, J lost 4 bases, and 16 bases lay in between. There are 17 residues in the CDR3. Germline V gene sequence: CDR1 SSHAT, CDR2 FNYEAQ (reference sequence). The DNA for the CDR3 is TGTGCCAGCAGCTTAGACGTTCACCTGGGACTTAATGAAAAACTGTTTTTT. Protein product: CASSLDVHLGLNEKLFF.

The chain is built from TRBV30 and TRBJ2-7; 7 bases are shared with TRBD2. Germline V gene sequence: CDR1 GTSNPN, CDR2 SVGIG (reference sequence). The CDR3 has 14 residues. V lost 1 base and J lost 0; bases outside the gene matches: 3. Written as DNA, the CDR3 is TGTGCCTGGAGTGGGGGGGGAAGCTCCTACGAGCAGTACTTC. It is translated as CAWSGGGSSYEQYF.

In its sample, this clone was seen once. The CDR3 DNA sequence: TGTGCCAGCAGTTTATTCGAACACTACGAGCAGTACTTC. Amino acids: CASSLFEHYEQYF. The chain combines TRBV27 with TRBJ2-7, with no clear D. The V and J ends lost 1 base and 3 bases respectively, with 7 bases between them. This CDR3 contains 13 residues. Germline V gene data show CDR1 as MNHEY and CDR2 as SMNVEV (reference sequence).

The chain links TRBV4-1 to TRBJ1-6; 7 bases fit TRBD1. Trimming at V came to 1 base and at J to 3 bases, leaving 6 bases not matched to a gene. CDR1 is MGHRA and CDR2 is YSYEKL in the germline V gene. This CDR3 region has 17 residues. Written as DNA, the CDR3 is TGCGCCAGCAGCCAAGTTATGCGGACAGGCTATAATTCACCCCTCCACTTT. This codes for CASSQVMRTGYNSPLHF.

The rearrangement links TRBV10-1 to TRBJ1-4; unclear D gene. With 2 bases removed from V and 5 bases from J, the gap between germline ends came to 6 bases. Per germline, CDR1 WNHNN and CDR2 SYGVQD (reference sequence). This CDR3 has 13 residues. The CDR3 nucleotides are TGCGCCAGCAGTGAGATGCGGAATGAAAAACTGTTTTTT. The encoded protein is CASSEMRNEKLFF.

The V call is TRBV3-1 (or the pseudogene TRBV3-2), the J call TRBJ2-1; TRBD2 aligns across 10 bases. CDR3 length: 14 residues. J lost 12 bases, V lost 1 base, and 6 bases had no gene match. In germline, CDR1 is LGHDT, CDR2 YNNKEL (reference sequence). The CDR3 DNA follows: TGTGCCAGCAGCCAAGGAGCTAGCGGGGGAAGGCAGTTCTTC. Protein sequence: CASSQGASGGRQFF.